Listed below are T cell receptor beta chains from one sample, sequenced in a study of Graves' ophthalmopathy and Graves' hyperthyroidism. TCRdb re-called the multiplex PCR reads with MiXCR, one entry per CDR3 protein. The sample has hundreds of thousands of distinct CDR3 sequences; about 20% are singletons. Sequenced sample: peripheral blood. These receptors were taken from a woman aged 18-35 years with stable Graves' hyperthyroidism. Some clones in this sample may be carry-over from other donors' samples. CDR3s include the opening cysteine and the closing phenylalanine or tryptophan. Each record gives: J gene, V gene, CDR3 protein.

>TRBJ2-7|TRBV12-3/TRBV12-4
CASSPNRAREQYF
>TRBJ1-2|TRBV5-1
CASTPDGLNYGYTF
>TRBJ1-3|TRBV6-1
CASTIWGSGNTIYF
>TRBJ1-2|TRBV20-1
CSARTGQGNYGYTF
>TRBJ1-5|TRBV12-3/TRBV12-4
CASRDRGLRQPQHF
>TRBJ1-3|TRBV9
CASSATGSSGNTIYF
>TRBJ2-7|TRBV2
CASSEANSSYEQYF
>TRBJ1-1|TRBV27
CASSLSGILMNTEAFF
>TRBJ1-1|TRBV20-1
CSASVGNTEAFF
>TRBJ2-2|TRBV5-1
CASSLELTGELFF
>TRBJ1-2|TRBV11-2
CASSLEAGGAYGYTF
>TRBJ2-5|TRBV11-2
CASSLLVGAREETQYF
>TRBJ1-2|TRBV30
CAWTQGADFARYTF
>TRBJ2-7|TRBV11-2
CASSPTDRDEQYF
>TRBJ2-7|TRBV30
CAWSSGHFYEQYF
>TRBJ1-5|TRBV30
CAWGGKGNSNQPQHF
>TRBJ2-7|TRBV3-1
CASSQASGGEYEQYF
>TRBJ1-1|TRBV30
CAWSVSWNTEAFF
>TRBJ2-7|TRBV28
CASPRGGSFEEQYF
>TRBJ2-2|TRBV12-3/TRBV12-4
CASAETGELFF
>TRBJ1-5|TRBV10-2
CASNIANQPQHF
>TRBJ2-2|TRBV5-1
CASSSGAGNAGELFF
>TRBJ2-5|TRBV18
CASSPSGIHQETQYF
>TRBJ2-2|TRBV2
CASSVRAGELFF
>TRBJ1-5|TRBV27
CASSPRLRNQPQHF
>TRBJ1-5|TRBV6-5
CASSYQGNGQPQHF
>TRBJ1-1|TRBV6-5
CASSYGAAGTEAFF
>TRBJ1-6|TRBV5-5
CASSFPRGVRSPLHF
>TRBJ2-2|TRBV7-7
CASSDKTGDTGELFF
>TRBJ2-5|TRBV6-5
CASSYPPGGETQYF
>TRBJ2-2|TRBV12-3/TRBV12-4
CASSFDGGVGGELFF
>TRBJ1-2|TRBV6-1
CASSSFRTGPHGYTF
>TRBJ2-7|TRBV7-9
CASRAGHFYEQYF